Listed here are 23 T cell receptor beta chains from one sample, sequenced in a study of T cells after yellow fever vaccination. TCRdb re-derived calls from the 5' RACE reads in MiXCR, one entry per CDR3 protein. The sample shows roughly 26,000 distinct CDR3 sequences, 4.5% to 7% of them seen only once. The material sequenced was PBMCs, either bulk or a sorted T-cell subset (CD4+, CD8+, memory, or dextramer-sorted; not recorded which), taken 15 days after the yellow fever booster vaccination. The receptors originated from a man aged 25-45 years who received the YFV17D yellow fever vaccine.

This clonotype was observed many times. The chain has TRBV5-4 and TRBJ2-1; D is unclear. Trimming took off 4 bases at V and 7 bases at J, with 15 bases between the two ends. Per the germline V gene, CDR1 is SGHNT and CDR2 is YYREEE (reference sequence). There are 14 residues in the CDR3. CDR3 in amino acids: CASSPLSNRNEQFF. In DNA form, the CDR3 reads TGTGCCAGCAGCCCGCTGTCCAACCGAAATGAGCAGTTCTTC. The whole variable domain, remainder taken from reference TRBV5-4 and TRBJ2-1, is ETGVTQSPTHLIKTRGQQVTLRCSSQSGHNTVSWYQQALGQGPQFIFQYYREEENGRGNFPPRFSGLQFPNYSSELNVNALELDDSALYLCASSPLSNRNEQFFGPGTRLTVL.

Many counts were recorded for this clonotype. The chain couples TRBV5-1 to TRBJ2-2, with 8 bases matching TRBD1. Trimming at V came to 4 bases and at J to 4 bases, leaving 12 bases not matched to a gene. This CDR3 region has 17 residues. CDR1 is SGHRS, CDR2 YFSETQ, per germline. The DNA of the CDR3 is TGCGCCAGCAGCGATTACCGGACAGGGATGCTCACCGGGGAGCTGTTTTTT. This gives the protein CASSDYRTGMLTGELFF. Based on the CDR3 plus reference TRBV5-1 and TRBJ2-2, the full variable domain is KAGVTQTPRYLIKTRGQQVTLSCSPISGHRSVSWYQQTPGQGLQFLFEYFSETQRNKGNFPGRFSGRQFSNSRSEMNVSTLELGDSALYLCASSDYRTGMLTGELFFGEGSRLTVL.

This clonotype was counted at least ten times. The gene calls are TRBV4-3 and TRBJ2-3; D call uncertain. CDR1 is LGHNA, CDR2 YSLEER, per germline. Trimming pared 3 bases from V and 0 bases from J, leaving 16 bases between. The CDR3 covers 17 residues. This chain's CDR3 is CASSHMVVSHSTDTQYF. The CDR3 coding sequence is TGCGCCAGCAGCCATATGGTGGTTTCACATAGCACAGATACGCAGTATTTT.

Within the sample, this clonotype is medium-sized (0.01 to 0.1%). DNA of the CDR3: TGCGCCAGCAGCTTGGGGGGGTTTGAAGAGACCCAGTACTTC. This translates into CASSLGGFEETQYF. This sequence joins TRBV5-1 and TRBJ2-5; D might be TRBD1 or TRBD2, each matching 5 bases. The V gene lost 0 bases and the J gene lost 3 bases, with 9 bases spanning the gap. The V gene's germline CDR1 is SGHRS and CDR2 YFSETQ. CDR3 length: 14 amino acids.

Many counts were recorded for this clonotype. CDR3 in DNA: TGCGCCAGCAGCCAAGACGGGCCAGGGGAGGCCGGAGAGACCCAGTACTTC. Its translation is CASSQDGPGEAGETQYF. V usage is TRBV4-3 and J usage is TRBJ2-5; TRBD1 or TRBD2 may be the D gene (6 bases each). The CDR3 consists of 17 residues. Trimming stripped 0 bases from V and 4 bases from J, with 18 bases between. CDR1 is LGHNA, CDR2 YSLEER, per germline.

The sample holds many counts of this clonotype. This sequence joins TRBV7-2 and TRBJ2-7, with D possibly matching TRBD2 (6 bases). The V and J ends lost 7 bases and 5 bases respectively, with 18 bases between them. The CDR3 contains 14 residues. Germline CDR1 reads SGHTA; CDR2 reads FQGNSA. CDR3 bases: TGTGCCAGCACCACATACGCGGGAACGAACGAGCAGTACTTC. Residues: CASTTYAGTNEQYF.

In its sample, this clonotype was seen many times. The chain uses TRBV5-1 and TRBJ2-3; 9 positions match TRBD2. CDR3 size: 15 residues. The germline gives CDR1 SGHRS, CDR2 YFSETQ. With 4 bases clipped from V and 4 bases from J, the junction kept 7 bases outside the gene matches. The CDR3 bases are TGCGCCAGCAGCCGGGAGCGGGGGGAAGCAGATACGCAGTATTTT. It encodes CASSRERGEADTQYF.

The table lists this clonotype with many counts. The V and J genes are TRBV5-8 and TRBJ2-1; 9 bases fit TRBD2. CDR1 SGHTS and CDR2 YDEGEE come from the germline V gene. The V and J ends lost 0 bases and 8 bases, in that order; junction bases with no gene match: 3. This CDR3 region has 14 residues. The CDR3 spells CASSLGLAVHEQFF. The CDR3 bases are TGTGCCAGCAGCTTGGGACTAGCGGTGCATGAGCAGTTCTTC.

This clonotype occurred many times. The chain links TRBV19 to TRBJ2-4; D assignment may be TRBD1 or TRBD2 (6 bases each). Germline lookup yields CDR1 LNHDA and CDR2 SQIVND (reference sequence). The CDR3 totals 14 residues. V lost 1 base and J lost 12, with 16 bases in between. The CDR3 region is CASSIGVKGGSQYF. CDR3 DNA sequence: TGTGCCAGTAGTATAGGCGTGAAGGGGGGCAGTCAGTACTTC.

This clonotype was counted at least ten times. The genes are TRBV5-1 and TRBJ2-3; D may match TRBD1 or TRBD2 (5 bases each). CDR1 is SGHRS, CDR2 YFSETQ, per germline. This CDR3 is built from 14 residues. V lost 4 bases, J lost 5 bases, and 14 bases lay in between. CDR3 protein: CASSTGGQGDTQYF. CDR3 DNA sequence: TGCGCCAGCAGCACCGGAGGCCAGGGAGATACGCAGTATTTT.

There are many counts of this clonotype. The J gene is TRBJ2-1, the V gene TRBV11-3; TRBD1 is a possible D gene (6 bases). Trimming stripped 4 bases from V and 10 bases from J, with 20 bases between. This CDR3 contains 15 residues. Per germline, CDR1 SGHNT and CDR2 YENEEA. CDR3 sequence reads: CASSSTARGIGEQFF. CDR3 sequence (DNA): TGTGCCAGCAGCTCGACCGCCAGGGGAATTGGGGAGCAGTTCTTC.

The sample holds many counts of this clonotype. V usage is TRBV5-1 and J usage is TRBJ1-1; TRBD1 matches at 9 bases. The germline gives CDR1 SGHRS, CDR2 YFSETQ. Germline trimming cut 5 bases from V and 0 bases from J; bases unmatched to any gene: 8. The CDR3 covers 16 residues. In DNA form, the CDR3 reads TGCGCCAGCAGGAGCGGGACAGGGTACATGAACACTGAAGCTTTCTTT. Its translation: CASRSGTGYMNTEAFF.

The table lists this clonotype with many counts. The chain recombines TRBV12-3 or TRBV12-4 with TRBJ2-5, with D perhaps TRBD1 (6 bases). Trimming stripped 7 bases from V and 5 bases from J, with 20 bases between. The length of the CDR3 is 15 residues. The CDR3 here is CASTQTRGKSETQYF. CDR3 coding DNA: TGTGCCAGCACCCAAACCAGGGGAAAGTCCGAGACCCAGTACTTC.

This clonotype has at least ten counts. The rearrangement joins TRBV6-2 or TRBV6-3 to TRBJ2-1, with 10 nucleotides matching TRBD2. The CDR3 has 15 residues. Germline CDR1 is MNHEY and CDR2 is SVGEGT. J gave up 7 bases and V 6 bases, and 9 bases lay outside the gene matches. CDR3 sequence: CASRPSGRGLNEQFF. CDR3 nucleotides: TGTGCCAGCAGACCAAGCGGGAGGGGATTGAATGAGCAGTTCTTC.

Ten or more counts support this clonotype. The chain combines TRBV7-8 with TRBJ1-6; D is possibly TRBD1 (5 bases). Trimming pared 5 bases from V and 1 base from J, leaving 12 bases between. Germline assignment: CDR1 SGHVS and CDR2 FQNEAQ. CDR3 size: 16 residues. The CDR3 DNA sequence: TGTGCCAGCAGCCCAACGGGGGGTTCCTATAATTCACCCCTCCACTTT. Translated: CASSPTGGSYNSPLHF.

The table lists this clonotype with many counts. V is TRBV4-2 and J is TRBJ1-6, with no clear D. Trimming took 0 bases from V and 9 from J, leaving 12 bases between them. CDR1 and CDR2 (germline): LGHNA, YNFKEQ. This CDR3 is built from 15 residues. The CDR3 DNA is TGTGCCAGCAGCCAAGAGCTAGGTTCCAGTTCACCCCTCCACTTT. As protein: CASSQELGSSSPLHF.

Details on this clonotype: A much larger clone sits a single nucleotide away, making a read error possible. This chain uses TRBV7-2 with TRBJ1-2; 10 bases match TRBD1. The length of the CDR3 is 16 residues. CDR1 is SGHTA and CDR2 is FQGNSA in the germline V gene. The CDR3 DNA sequence: TGTGACAGCATCTCGGGACAGGGGACTTTTAGCTATGGCTACACCTTC. Its translation is CDSISGQGTFSYGYTF.

Many counts were recorded for this clonotype. The V call is TRBV11-2, the J call TRBJ2-3; 14 bases are a match to TRBD2. Germline-derived CDR1 and CDR2 are SGHAT and FQNNGV. Losses at the gene ends were 1 base for V and 0 bases for J; bases not matched to a gene: 3. This CDR3 region has 18 residues. The CDR3 DNA is TGTGCCAGCAGCTTAGGACTAGCGGGAGGGCGTAGCACAGATACGCAGTATTTT. Amino acid sequence: CASSLGLAGGRSTDTQYF.

This clonotype came up many times. This rearrangement joins TRBV28 to TRBJ2-5, with a tentative D call TRBD2 (6 bases). The CDR3 length is 15 residues. Trimming took off 6 bases at V and 4 bases at J, with 18 bases between the two ends. Germline CDR1 reads MDHEN; CDR2 reads SYDVKM. As DNA, the CDR3 is TGTGCCAGCAGGTGGGGGGACCGAGCCCTAGAGACCCAGTACTTC. Translation: CASRWGDRALETQYF.

This clonotype has ten or more counts. This chain uses TRBV7-9 with TRBJ2-1, with a possible D match to TRBD2 (6 bases). CDR1 and CDR2 from the germline V gene are SEHNR and FQNEAQ (reference sequence). The CDR3 extends over 12 amino acids. V gave up 8 bases and J gave up 7 bases, with 12 bases separating them. CDR3 bases: TGTGCCAGCGGTGCCAGCGGGAATGAGCAGTTCTTC. This sequence encodes CASGASGNEQFF.

This clonotype was observed at least ten times. The gene calls are TRBV5-4 and TRBJ2-1; 7 nucleotides align to TRBD1. V shed 1 base and J 15 bases; nucleotides not matched to a gene: 16. This CDR3 has 15 residues. Per the germline V gene, CDR1 is SGHNT and CDR2 is YYREEE (reference sequence). For the CDR3, the DNA is TGTGCCAGCAGCTTGAGTGGCGGGCACAGGGGAGTGCCGTTCTTC. Its translation: CASSLSGGHRGVPFF.

The gene calls are TRBV19 and TRBJ1-5; possible D gene TRBD1, 5 bases. V lost 5 bases, J lost 7 bases, and 12 bases lay in between. Germline V gene lookup returns CDR1 LNHDA and CDR2 SQIVND (reference sequence). The CDR3 spans 13 residues. Written as DNA, the CDR3 is TGTGCCAGTAGTCCCCGGGGGATGCAGCCCCAGCATTTT. It yields the protein CASSPRGMQPQHF.

There are many counts of this clonotype. This chain joins TRBV27 and TRBJ2-7; D is unresolved. Between the trimmed V and J ends, which lost 5 bases and 0 bases, there was a span of 11 bases. CDR1 and CDR2 from the germline V gene are MNHEY and SMNVEV (reference sequence). CDR3 size: 14 residues. DNA for the CDR3: TGTGCCAGCAGTCCCCCGGGCGGCTCCTACGAGCAGTACTTC. Residues: CASSPPGGSYEQYF.